Detailed here is one T cell receptor beta chain. No antigen is known for it. The sample originates from a study of cytomegalovirus exposure and HLA in healthy donors. As for the study in general: An early data release held approximately 85 million unique TCRs from HLA-typed donors.

The study's findings and limits: Being productive about 90% or about 30% of the time was typical of most TCR beta V segments in an earlier analysis. Most observed TCR sequences were rare, whereas some public TCRs were detected in many donors. According to reports, the classifier identified cytomegalovirus status with high specificity and sensitivity.

Trimming left V 2 bases short and J 4 bases short, with 24 bases between. CDR1 is SGHAT and CDR2 is FQNNGV in the germline V gene. The CDR3 spans 18 residues. PCR was performed using 60 Vbeta and 13 Jbeta primers. Here immunoSEQ multiplex PCR was the method, and the copy in TCRdb shows in-frame clones only, minus some. The sample consists of 180,000 or so clones, roughly 75% of them appearing once. The TCR sequence derives from a middle-aged woman in good health and CMV-seropositive. The sequencing sample was made of PBMCs. This chain connects TRBV11-2 to TRBJ2-7, with D possibly being TRBD1 (8 bases). CDR3 sequence: CASSLIGGGQATIYEQYF. In DNA form, the CDR3 reads TGTGCCAGCAGCTTAATTGGGGGGGGACAGGCGACCATTTACGAGCAGTACTTC.